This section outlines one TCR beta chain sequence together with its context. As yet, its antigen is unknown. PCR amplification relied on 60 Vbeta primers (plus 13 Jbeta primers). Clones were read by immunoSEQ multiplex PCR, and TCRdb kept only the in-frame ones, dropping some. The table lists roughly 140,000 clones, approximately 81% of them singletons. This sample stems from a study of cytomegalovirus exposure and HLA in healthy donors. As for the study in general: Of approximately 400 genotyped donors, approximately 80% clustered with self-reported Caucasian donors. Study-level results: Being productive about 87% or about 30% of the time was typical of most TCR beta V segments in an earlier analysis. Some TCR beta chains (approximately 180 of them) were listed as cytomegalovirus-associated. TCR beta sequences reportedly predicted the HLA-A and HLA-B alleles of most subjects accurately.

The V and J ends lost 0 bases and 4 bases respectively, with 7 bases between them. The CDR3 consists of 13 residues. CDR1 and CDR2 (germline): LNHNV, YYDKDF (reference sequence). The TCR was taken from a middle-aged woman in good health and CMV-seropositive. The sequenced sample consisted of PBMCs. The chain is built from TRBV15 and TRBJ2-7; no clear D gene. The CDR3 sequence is CATSRDIGYEQYF. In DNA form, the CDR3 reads TGTGCCACCAGCAGAGATATCGGGTACGAGCAGTACTTC.